These T cell receptor beta chains were read from a single sample in a study of T-cell reconstitution after alpha-beta-depleted transplantation in children. TCRdb passed the PCR reads through MiXCR, listing each CDR3 protein once. This sample carries about 610,000 distinct CDR3 sequences, more than 9% of them seen once, and the ten largest clones take less than 5%. This material consisted of PBMCs from the stem cell graft donor, taken from the stem cell graft. The receptors were sampled from a human donor who donated a stem cell graft to a child with acute myeloid leukemia. Both conserved end residues are part of each CDR3. Fields, in order: clone size, V gene, D gene, J gene, CDR3 DNA, CDR3 protein. A D gene is named only where the DNA matches it firmly. Rows give clone size only sometimes, using once, few, many, or a class for an expanded clone.

>.|TRBV7-3|.|TRBJ2-7
TGTGCCAGCAGCTTAATGAGGGCGTACTACGAGCAGTACTTC
CASSLMRAYYEQYF
>.|TRBV7-3|.|TRBJ1-1
TGTGCCAGCAGCTTAGGGGGACACACGAACACTGAAGCTTTCTTT
CASSLGGHTNTEAFF
>many|TRBV12-3/TRBV12-4|.|TRBJ2-1
TGTGCCAGCAGTTCCTCCAAAAATGAGCAGTTCTTC
CASSSSKNEQFF
>many|TRBV4-3|.|TRBJ2-1
TGCGCCAGCAGCCAAGAAGCGGCCTCGAGCTCCTACAATGAGCAGTTCTTC
CASSQEAASSSYNEQFF
>many|TRBV11-2|.|TRBJ2-6
TGTGCCAGCAGCTTAGACCGGCGCTCTGGGGCCAACGTCCTGACTTTC
CASSLDRRSGANVLTF
>few|TRBV21-1|.|TRBJ2-5
TGTGCCAGCTGCAAGCCAGATGTCCAAGAGACCCAGTACTTC
CASCKPDVQETQYF
>many|TRBV12-3/TRBV12-4|TRBD2|TRBJ2-7
TGTGCCAGCAGTTTGAAGAGGACTAGCACGCGGAGGCCCTACGAGCAGTACTTC
CASSLKRTSTRRPYEQYF
>few|TRBV18|TRBD2|TRBJ2-1
TGTGCCAGCTCACCAAAGGGGGCTAGCGGGAGTGATGAGCAGTTCTTC
CASSPKGASGSDEQFF
>many|TRBV20-1|.|TRBJ2-5
TGCAGTGCTAGAGATCGGGATAGACGGATCACCCAGTACTTC
CSARDRDRRITQYF
>few|TRBV20-1|TRBD2|TRBJ2-7
TGCAGTGCTAGAACCGTAGCGGGAGTAATCTACGAGCAGTACTTC
CSARTVAGVIYEQYF
>.|TRBV5-1|.|TRBJ2-4
TGCGCCAGCAGCTTGGGGCCAGGGGTGGAAAACATTCAGTACTTC
CASSLGPGVENIQYF
>.|TRBV15|TRBD2|TRBJ2-7
TGTGCCACCAGCAGAATCCTAGCGGGAGGAACCTACGAGCAGTACTTC
CATSRILAGGTYEQYF
>.|TRBV7-9|.|TRBJ1-5
TGTGCCGTCGAGGGGCCCGGGGGCAATCAGCCCCAGCATTTT
CAVEGPGGNQPQHF
>.|TRBV7-8|.|TRBJ2-1
TGTGCCAGCACCCGGACCGGCTTGACCAATGAGCAGTTCTTC
CASTRTGLTNEQFF
>.|TRBV7-9|.|TRBJ2-1
TGTGCCAGCAGCTCCGGATGGACCCAATTTTACAATGAGCAGTTCTTC
CASSSGWTQFYNEQFF
>.|TRBV20-1|TRBD1|TRBJ2-1
TGCAGTGCTAGTCAGGGGGCGACAATGGATGAGCAGTTCTTC
CSASQGATMDEQFF
>.|TRBV7-2|.|TRBJ2-4
TGTGCCAGCAGCGGGGGGGCCCTAGGCAAAAACATTCAGTACTTC
CASSGGALGKNIQYF
>many|TRBV7-9|.|TRBJ2-5
TGTGCCAGCAGCTTAGCAGTTCGTGGAGAGACCCAGTACTTC
CASSLAVRGETQYF
>.|TRBV5-1|TRBD2|TRBJ2-1
TGCGCCAGCAGCTTTTCCGGAGCGGGACGGAATGAGCAGTTCTTC
CASSFSGAGRNEQFF
>.|TRBV20-1|.|TRBJ1-2
TGCAGTGCTATAGGGGGCTATGGCTACACCTTC
CSAIGGYGYTF
>.|TRBV20-1|.|TRBJ1-4
TGCAGTGCTAGAGATCGGGCATCAACTAATGAAAAACTGTTTTTT
CSARDRASTNEKLFF
>few|TRBV12-3/TRBV12-4|TRBD2|TRBJ2-1
TGTGCCAGCAAAACATTGGGCAGGACTAGCGGGAGAGGCAATGAGCAGTTCTTC
CASKTLGRTSGRGNEQFF
>many|TRBV28|.|TRBJ1-5
TGTGCCAGCAGTTCGGGGGGTTATCAGCCCCAGCATTTT
CASSSGGYQPQHF
>many|TRBV6-5|.|TRBJ1-1
TGTGCCAGCAGTTATTTCTCCCGAACCACTGAAGCTTTCTTT
CASSYFSRTTEAFF
>.|TRBV5-1|TRBD1|TRBJ1-1
TGCGCCAGCAGCGCGCGGACCGGGACAGGGTTGTACACTGAAGCTTTCTTT
CASSARTGTGLYTEAFF
>.|TRBV27|TRBD2|TRBJ2-3
TGTGCCAGCAGTCAGTCCTGGACTAGCGGGAGGAATACGCAGTATTTT
CASSQSWTSGRNTQYF
>many|TRBV20-1|.|TRBJ1-1
TGCAGTGCTAGACTTCGGGGGGGGAACACTGAAGCTTTCTTT
CSARLRGGNTEAFF
>many|TRBV20-1|TRBD2|TRBJ2-2
TGCAGTGCTAGTCTTACTAGCGGGCAAAAAAGCGGCACCGGGGAGCTGTTTTTT
CSASLTSGQKSGTGELFF
>few|TRBV7-2|.|TRBJ2-5
TGTGCCAGCAGCTTATCAGGTCTGGAGACCCAGTACTTC
CASSLSGLETQYF
>.|TRBV12-3/TRBV12-4|TRBD1|TRBJ1-1
TGTGCCTGCAGTCGGGACCTTGTGGGACAGGGGGCCCGCACTGAAGCTTTCTTT
CACSRDLVGQGARTEAFF
>few|TRBV20-1|TRBD2|TRBJ2-7
TGCAGTGCTAGAGATTTTAGGACTAGCGGGACCTACGAGCAGTACTTC
CSARDFRTSGTYEQYF
>few|TRBV7-2|.|TRBJ2-5
TGTGCCAGCAGCTCCCTGGACAGACGCCAAGAGACCCAGTACTTC
CASSSLDRRQETQYF
>many|TRBV29-1|.|TRBJ2-1
TGCAGCGTTGGAGACAATGAGCAGTTCTTC
CSVGDNEQFF
>many|TRBV20-1|.|TRBJ2-1
TGCAGTGCTCCCCTAGCGCCACTATACAATGAGCAGTTCTTC
CSAPLAPLYNEQFF
>.|TRBV7-9|.|TRBJ1-1
TGTGCCAGCAGCTTAGAGAGGGGGAGCCAAGCTTTCTTT
CASSLERGSQAFF
>many|TRBV6-5|.|TRBJ1-2
TGTGCCAGCAGTTACGGAGGCTATGGCTACACCTTC
CASSYGGYGYTF
>.|TRBV5-1|.|TRBJ2-1
TGCGCCAGCAGCTTGGGGGCTAGTTTGTTCTTC
CASSLGASLFF
>few|TRBV3-1|.|TRBJ2-1
TGTGCCAGCAGCCAAGTGGTAAATGAGCAGTTCTTC
CASSQVVNEQFF
>few|TRBV27|.|TRBJ1-1
TGTGCCAGCAGCCCCCCAGCTTTCTTT
CASSPPAFF
>many|TRBV20-1|.|TRBJ2-5
TGCAGTGCTAGACCTAGAGGGGCAGCCGCTAACCTCGAGACCCAGTACTTC
CSARPRGAAANLETQYF
>few|TRBV7-2|TRBD2|TRBJ2-7
TGTGCCAGCAGTCAAGGACTAGCGGGAGGAAGGGAGCAGTACTTC
CASSQGLAGGREQYF
>.|TRBV20-1|TRBD2|TRBJ2-1
TGCAGTGCTAGAGATGTTGGCGGGAGGAAGGCAAATGAGCAGTTCTTC
CSARDVGGRKANEQFF
>.|TRBV20-1|.|TRBJ2-1
TGCTGTGCTAGAGAGCATAGCGCCAGGAGCTCCTACAATGAGCAGTTCTTC
CCAREHSARSSYNEQFF
>many|TRBV24-1|TRBD2|TRBJ2-1
TGTGCCACCAGTGATTCACCGGGACTAGCGTCCTACAATGAGCAGTTCTTC
CATSDSPGLASYNEQFF
>few|TRBV4-3|.|TRBJ2-7
TGCGCCAGCAGCCAAGATCAGGGACTCTCCTACGAGCAGTACTTC
CASSQDQGLSYEQYF
>.|TRBV3-1|TRBD2|TRBJ2-4
TGTGCCAGCAGCCAAGATAAGAGTGGGACTACTGCCAAAAACATTCAGTACTTC
CASSQDKSGTTAKNIQYF
>.|TRBV11-2|TRBD1|TRBJ2-6
TGTGCCAGCAGCTTAATCAGCGGGACAGGGTTCTCTGGGGCCAACGTCCTGACTTTC
CASSLISGTGFSGANVLTF
>.|TRBV6-2/TRBV6-3|.|TRBJ2-3
TGTGCCAGAGCGGTGGATACGCAGTATTTT
CARAVDTQYF
>many|TRBV20-1|.|TRBJ2-7
TGCAGTGCTATGGAAGGGCCGGTTCGGTACGAGCAGTACTTC
CSAMEGPVRYEQYF
>few|TRBV7-2|.|TRBJ1-1
TGTGCCAGCAGCTTAGGGTGGGGGTTAGAAGCTTTCTTT
CASSLGWGLEAFF
>many|TRBV6-5|TRBD1|TRBJ1-1
TGTGCCAGCAGATGGACAGGGGGTGAAGCTTTCTTT
CASRWTGGEAFF
>many|TRBV10-2|.|TRBJ1-5
TGCGCCAGCAGTGATCGTAATCAGCCCCAGCATTTT
CASSDRNQPQHF
>many|TRBV12-5|.|TRBJ2-1
TGTGCTAGTGGTTTTGGAACCTACCCTAATCCCGTTAATGAGCAGTTCTTC
CASGFGTYPNPVNEQFF
>few|TRBV5-1|TRBD2|TRBJ2-7
TGCGCCAGCACGAGACTAGCGGGAGGGGACTACGAGCAGTACTTC
CASTRLAGGDYEQYF
>.|TRBV7-3|.|TRBJ1-1
TGTGCCAGCGCGACCTCGACAGGAGACTGGGGAGACACTGAAGCTTTCTTT
CASATSTGDWGDTEAFF
>many|TRBV20-1|.|TRBJ2-7
TGCAGTGCAAGGGGAAGCTACGAGCAGTACTTC
CSARGSYEQYF
>.|TRBV29-1|TRBD2|TRBJ2-1
TGCAGCGTTCCCCTGACTAGCGGGAGAAACTACAATGAGCAGTTCTTC
CSVPLTSGRNYNEQFF